The 7 T cell receptor beta chains listed next were all sequenced from one sample in a study of cytotoxic CD8 clonotypes in ibrutinib-treated CLL. Sequencing was performed with immunoSEQ multiplex PCR; in TCRdb, only in-frame clones are kept and a portion is missing. The sample records roughly 150,000 clones, roughly 86% being singletons. The input for sequencing was PBMCs, taken after 12 months of ibrutinib treatment. The origin of the receptors is a human donor with chronic lymphocytic leukemia.

This clone was counted a single time. The J gene is TRBJ2-7, the V gene TRBV9; the match to TRBD1 covers 8 bases. Germline CDR1 SGDLS, CDR2 YYNGEE. Trimming at V came to 3 bases and at J to 2 bases, leaving 4 bases not matched to a gene. This CDR3 is 14 amino acids long. CDR3 coding DNA: TGTGCCAGCAGCGCGACAGGGGACACCTACGAGCAGTACTTC. Amino acid sequence: CASSATGDTYEQYF.

The chain joins TRBV9 to TRBJ1-1; D is possibly TRBD1 (6 bases). The CDR3 totals 20 residues. V was pared by 3 bases and J by 0 bases, with 27 bases between. Germline values: CDR1 SGDLS, CDR2 YYNGEE. The CDR3 spells CASSAKLLRGRGGMNTEAFF. The DNA of the CDR3 is TGTGCCAGCAGCGCAAAGTTACTCAGGGGCCGCGGGGGTATGAACACTGAAGCTTTCTTT.

The gene calls are TRBV28 and TRBJ1-2; 7 bases map to TRBD1. Germline-derived CDR1 and CDR2 are MDHEN and SYDVKM. This CDR3 is 14 amino acids long. The junction had 14 bases not matched to a gene; V was cut back by 10 bases and J by 6 bases. The CDR3 region has the DNA TGTGCCACCGCGTCCATCCAGGGGGTAGATGGCTACACCTTC. Amino acid sequence: CATASIQGVDGYTF.

This clone was seen once. The chain has TRBV28 and TRBJ1-3; D is ambiguous. The germline V and J ends were trimmed by 3 bases and 8 bases, with 17 bases remaining between them. CDR3 length equals 15 residues. Germline loops: CDR1 MDHEN, CDR2 SYDVKM. As DNA, the CDR3 is TGTGCCAGCAGTTTGGGGTCGGGGTCGCTAGACACCATATATTTT. Its translation: CASSLGSGSLDTIYF.

The chain joins TRBV5-1 to TRBJ2-1, with TRBD2 matching 8 bases. This CDR3 has 14 amino acids. V lost 5 bases, J lost 5 bases, and 6 bases stayed unmatched. Germline V CDR1 and CDR2: SGHRS, YFSETQ. The CDR3: CASRGGRRDNEQFF. Written as DNA, the CDR3 is TGCGCCAGCAGGGGCGGGAGGCGGGACAATGAGCAGTTCTTC.

The genes are TRBV28 and TRBJ2-1; D ambiguous. Germline CDR1 is MDHEN and CDR2 is SYDVKM. V gave up 5 bases and J gave up 7 bases, with 6 bases separating them. The CDR3 length is 11 residues. CDR3 region: CASSPRNEQFF. CDR3 nucleotide sequence: TGTGCCAGCAGTCCCAGGAATGAGCAGTTCTTC. Full variable domain (outside the CDR3, taken from reference TRBV28 and TRBJ2-1): DVKVTQSSRYLVKRTGEKVFLECVQDMDHENMFWYRQDPGLGLRLIYFSYDVKMKEKGDIPEGYSVSREKKERFSLILESASTNQTSMYLCASSPRNEQFFGPGTRLTVL.

This chain joins TRBV7-3 and TRBJ2-1; D may be TRBD1 (5 bases). Germline assignment: CDR1 SGHTA and CDR2 FQGTGA. V was trimmed by 1 base and J by 0 bases, leaving 22 bases between them. The CDR3 is 20 amino acids. For the CDR3, the DNA is TGTGCCAGCAGCTTAAGAGGCCCTTCCAGGGTCCCATTCTCCTACAATGAGCAGTTCTTC. Translated: CASSLRGPSRVPFSYNEQFF. Filled out from reference TRBV7-3 and TRBJ2-1, the complete variable domain reads GAGVSQTPSNKVTEKGKYVELRCDPISGHTALYWYRQSLGQGPEFLIYFQGTGAADDSGLPNDRFFAVRPEGSVSTLKIQRTERGDSAVYLCASSLRGPSRVPFSYNEQFFGPGTRLTVL.